What follows is one T cell receptor (beta chain) and its context. These data are taken from a study of control samples from healthy donors and cancer patients. Trimming took 8 bases from V and 11 from J; bases not matched to a gene: 11. The germline V gene has CDR1 KGHSH and CDR2 LQKENI. The CDR3 length is 12 residues. Some clones are missing from TCRdb's copy, which holds only in-frame ones; the method was immunoSEQ multiplex PCR. Of approximately 120,000 clones in the sample, about 90% were seen once. The receptor comes from a man in his late teens or twenties in good health. Sequenced: blood. This rearrangement joins TRBV18 to TRBJ1-1; 7 bases align to TRBD1. CDR3 in amino acids: CASQRSGQEAFF. For the CDR3, the DNA is TGTGCCAGCCAAAGATCTGGACAGGAGGCTTTCTTT. Full variable domain (outside the CDR3, taken from reference TRBV18 and TRBJ1-1): NAGVMQNPRHLVRRRGQEARLRCSPMKGHSHVYWYRQLPEEGLKFMVYLQKENIIDESGMPKERFSAEFPKEGPSILRIQQVVRGDSAAYFCASQRSGQEAFFGQGTRLTVV.